The entry below gives a single TCR beta chain sequence along with its context. Participant age was about 18 to 100 years, and participants resided in roughly 25 US areas. The method was immunoSEQ multiplex PCR; TCRdb's version includes in-frame clones alone and lacks a portion of them. Among a few hundred thousand clones listed, approximately 85% were seen once. The data were taken from a study of blood T cell repertoires in COVID-19. Background on the study: The origin of the acute and convalescent COVID-19 samples was the United States, Italy and Spain.

The length of the CDR3 is 16 residues. The chain couples TRBV21-1 to TRBJ1-1. TRBV21-1 is tagged as a pseudogene. The clonotype originates from a woman between 50 and 59 years old who had been exposed to COVID-19. The sample was PBMCs or T cells enriched from blood (not recorded which). CDR3 region: CASSKRGKGLNTEAFF. The CDR3, as DNA: TGTGCCAGCAGCAAACGGGGTAAGGGTTTGAACACTGAAGCTTTCTTT.